This passage covers 23 T cell receptor beta chains from one sample sequenced in a study of Ad26.COV2.S vaccination and SARS-CoV-2 variants. TCRdb's table, derived via immunoSEQ multiplex PCR, lists solely in-frame clones and lacks some. The sample consists of some 640,000 clones, about 90% of them appearing once. Documented treatment: around 19 received Ad26.COV2.S at low or high dose, single or two shots; roughly five received placebo; per-sample allocation not given. Specimen acquisition occurred on day 63 following the initial vaccine or placebo injection. The sequenced sample was peripheral blood, obtained in a trial of Ad26.COV2.S vaccine versus placebo. The receptors originated from a person aged 18-65 years who received the Ad26.COV2.S COVID-19 vaccine or a placebo.

Regarding this clone: The same CDR3 can be traced to other DNA sequences in this sample. The chain recombines TRBV7-2 with TRBJ1-2, with D hard to call. Germline values: CDR1 SGHTA, CDR2 FQGNSA. The CDR3 runs 13 residues. The V end lost 0 bases, the J end lost 1 base, and 3 bases lay between the germline ends. CDR3 in amino acids: CASSLAGNYGYTF. The CDR3 nucleotides are TGTGCCAGCAGCTTAGCGGGTAACTATGGCTACACCTTC.

This clone appeared a single time. The V gene is TRBV5-6, the J gene TRBJ2-1; TRBD2 matches at 7 bases. CDR1 SGHDT and CDR2 YYEEEE come from the germline V gene. The CDR3 spans 15 residues. The V segment lost 7 bases and the J segment 0 bases; nucleotides outside the gene matches: 7. The CDR3 DNA sequence: TGTGCCAGCTGCTCGGGCGGGAGCTCCTACAATGAGCAGTTCTTC. As protein: CASCSGGSSYNEQFF.

The chain has TRBV6-2 or TRBV6-3 and TRBJ1-5, with 8 bases matching TRBD1. Germline loops: CDR1 MNHEY, CDR2 SVGEGT. This CDR3 comprises 14 residues. V shed 6 bases and J 7 bases; nucleotides not matched to a gene: 8. The CDR3 reads CASSEGDRWQPQHF. CDR3 nucleotides: TGTGCCAGCAGCGAGGGGGACAGGTGGCAGCCCCAGCATTTT.

V and J are TRBV11-3 and TRBJ2-7; 10 bases are a match to TRBD1. The CDR3 spans 15 residues. The ends lost 2 bases at V and 5 bases at J; junction bases unmatched: 6. Germline CDR1 reads SGHNT; CDR2 reads YENEEA. The CDR3 spells CASSLSGTGVDEQYF. CDR3 coding DNA: TGTGCCAGCAGCTTATCCGGGACAGGGGTCGACGAGCAGTACTTC.

This clone was found a few times. This rearrangement joins TRBV30 to TRBJ1-4, with a possible D match to TRBD1 (5 bases). The germline gives CDR1 GTSNPN, CDR2 SVGIG (reference sequence). This CDR3 comprises 15 residues. V dropped 0 bases and J dropped 9 bases, with 17 bases sitting between them. CDR3 nucleotides: TGTGCCTGGAGTGTACGGGCAGGGCGAGGGCAAAAACTGTTTTTT. Protein: CAWSVRAGRGQKLFF.

The CDR3 coding sequence is TGCAGTGCTAGAGATGTGTTCGAGCAGTACTTC. It is translated as CSARDVFEQYF. The chain joins TRBV20-1 to TRBJ2-7; D is ambiguous. This CDR3 region has 11 residues. Germline values: CDR1 DFQATT, CDR2 SNEGSKA (reference sequence). Trimming shortened V by 0 bases and J by 6 bases, and 6 bases separated the two germline ends.

The J gene is TRBJ1-1, the V gene TRBV5-1, with 9 positions matching TRBD1. The germline V gene encodes CDR1 SGHRS and CDR2 YFSETQ. This CDR3 is built from 13 residues. V shed 3 bases and J 7 bases; nucleotides not matched to a gene: 4. The DNA for the CDR3 is TGCGCCAGCAGCTCACGGGACAGGGTTGAAGCTTTCTTT. Its translation: CASSSRDRVEAFF.

The rearrangement uses TRBV7-2 and TRBJ1-2; no clear D. V was trimmed by 5 bases and J by 4 bases, leaving 14 bases between them. The germline CDR1 and CDR2 sequences are SGHTA and FQGNSA. The CDR3 runs 14 residues. The CDR3 DNA sequence: TGTGCCAGCAGCACGAGAGCCCAGTCCTATGGCTACACCTTC. Translating it yields CASSTRAQSYGYTF.

V usage is TRBV9 and J usage is TRBJ2-3; TRBD2 is a possible D gene (6 bases). Trimming took off 4 bases at V and 1 base at J, with 10 bases between the two ends. CDR1 is SGDLS and CDR2 is YYNGEE in the germline V gene. CDR3 length: 14 amino acids. As DNA, the CDR3 is TGTGCCAGCAGCAGTTCGGGGGGCACAGATACGCAGTATTTT. This sequence encodes CASSSSGGTDTQYF.

CDR3 sequence (DNA): TGTGCCAGCAAGCGGACAGACCCTTTCTATGGCTACACCTTC. Protein sequence: CASKRTDPFYGYTF. V usage is TRBV6-1 and J usage is TRBJ1-2, with D tentatively TRBD1 (6 bases). The V end lost 7 bases, the J end lost 4 bases, and 16 bases lay between the germline ends. The germline V gene encodes CDR1 MNHNS and CDR2 SASEGT. The CDR3 has 14 residues.

The V gene is TRBV7-3, the J gene TRBJ1-1; unclear D gene. Germline V lookup: CDR1 SGHTA, CDR2 FQGTGA. Deletions cut 5 bases from V and 4 bases from J, with 11 bases between. This CDR3 has 13 residues. The CDR3 DNA reads as TGTGCCAGCAGCCTAGAAAGTACCACTGAAGCTTTCTTT. The encoded protein is CASSLESTTEAFF.

Here the CDR3 reads CASSVGVAGARLTDTQYF. The CDR3 DNA sequence: TGTGCCAGCAGCGTAGGAGTAGCGGGAGCCAGACTTACAGATACGCAGTATTTT. V gene TRBV9 combines with J gene TRBJ2-3; 9 positions agree with TRBD2. The J segment lost 3 bases and the V segment lost 0 bases, leaving 11 bases of the junction unmatched. Germline V lookup: CDR1 SGDLS, CDR2 YYNGEE. The CDR3 totals 18 residues. Full variable domain (missing parts from reference TRBV9 and TRBJ2-3): DSGVTQTPKHLITATGQRVTLRCSPRSGDLSVYWYQQSLDQGLQFLIQYYNGEERAKGNILERFSAQQFPDLHSELNLSSLELGDSALYFCASSVGVAGARLTDTQYFGPGTRLTVL.

The V call is TRBV11-2, the J call TRBJ1-2; D might be TRBD1 (6 bases). The CDR3 contains 16 residues. CDR1 and CDR2 (germline): SGHAT, FQNNGV. V gave up 5 bases and J gave up 5 bases, with 21 bases separating them. DNA for the CDR3: TGTGCCAGCAGCCCCGGCTGGGGGCGGGTGGATTATGGCTACACCTTC. Translating gives CASSPGWGRVDYGYTF.

To note about this clone: The junction departs from germline at one end; a sequencing error may be responsible. V and J are TRBV7-7 and TRBJ2-5; D possibly corresponds to TRBD2 (7 bases). The CDR3 consists of 14 residues. Germline loops: CDR1 SSHAT, CDR2 FNYEAQ (reference sequence). This CDR3 is CASSLGGAGETQYF. CDR3 DNA sequence: TGTGCTAGCAGCTTAGGGGGGGCTGGGGAGACCCAGTACTTC.

The chain combines TRBV25-1 with TRBJ1-2, with 9 positions matching TRBD1. The germline gives CDR1 MGHDK, CDR2 SYGVNS. Trimming removed 3 bases from V and 3 bases from J; junction bases left unmatched: 5. This CDR3 is built from 15 residues. The DNA of the CDR3 is TGTGCCAGCAGTGACCCGGGACAGGGTGACTATGGCTACACCTTC. It specifies CASSDPGQGDYGYTF.

This chain connects TRBV29-1 to TRBJ2-7; 12 positions match TRBD1. CDR1 SQVTM and CDR2 ANQGSEA come from the germline V gene. CDR3 length equals 12 residues. Trimming removed 7 bases from V and 7 bases from J; junction bases left unmatched: 5. The CDR3 region has the DNA TGCAGCGGGGGACAGGGGGCGCGTGAGCAGTACTTC. Protein product: CSGGQGAREQYF.

CDR3 residues: CASTTGLAGGPNNEQFF. The CDR3 nucleotides read TGTGCCAGCACCACGGGACTAGCGGGAGGGCCTAACAATGAGCAGTTCTTC. J is TRBJ2-1 and V is TRBV7-9; 16 bases agree with TRBD2. The V and J ends lost 7 bases and 5 bases, in that order; junction bases with no gene match: 8. This CDR3 has 17 amino acids. In germline, CDR1 is SEHNR, CDR2 FQNEAQ (reference sequence).

The chain joins TRBV10-3 to TRBJ1-4; D is ambiguous. The germline V gene encodes CDR1 ENHRY and CDR2 SYGVKD. V dropped 2 bases and J dropped 0 bases, with 7 bases sitting between them. CDR3 length: 15 amino acids. CDR3 sequence reads: CAISETSATNEKLFF. CDR3 DNA sequence: TGTGCCATCAGTGAGACATCGGCAACTAATGAAAAACTGTTTTTT.

This clone has only one observation. The chain carries TRBV18 and TRBJ2-7, with TRBD2 matching over 7 bases. The CDR3 has 15 amino acids. The germline V gene encodes CDR1 KGHSH and CDR2 LQKENI. Trimming at V came to 6 bases and at J to 7 bases, leaving 15 bases not matched to a gene. CDR3 protein: CASSLGGIRTGEQYF. In DNA, the CDR3 is TGTGCCAGCTCCCTCGGGGGGATCCGGACGGGAGAGCAGTACTTC.

This clone was counted a few times. The chain couples TRBV27 to TRBJ1-5; D unclear. Germline V CDR1 and CDR2: MNHEY, SMNVEV (reference sequence). The CDR3 is 13 amino acids. V lost 4 bases and J 4 bases, leaving 8 bases between the germline ends. CDR3 sequence: CASSYGVNQPQHF. The DNA of the CDR3 is TGTGCCAGCAGTTACGGGGTGAATCAGCCCCAGCATTTT.

The chain links TRBV5-1 to TRBJ2-7; TRBD1 aligns across 10 bases. The germline V gene encodes CDR1 SGHRS and CDR2 YFSETQ. V lost 4 bases and J lost 0; bases outside the gene matches: 28. This CDR3 has 23 amino acids. CDR3: CASSPKKGIDGTGAAFISYEQYF. In DNA, the CDR3 is TGCGCCAGCAGCCCTAAAAAGGGCATAGACGGGACAGGGGCCGCATTTATCTCCTACGAGCAGTACTTC.

The chain employs TRBV6-5 and TRBJ1-3; D not certain. Germline CDR1 reads MNHEY; CDR2 reads SVGAGI. This CDR3 is 13 amino acids long. Trimming took off 10 bases at V and 3 bases at J, with 13 bases between the two ends. The CDR3 here is CATFKRDGNTIYF. In DNA form, the CDR3 reads TGTGCCACCTTTAAAAGGGATGGAAACACCATATATTTT.

This clone has only one observation. This chain links TRBV10-3 with TRBJ1-2, with a weak D call TRBD1 (5 bases). V was shortened by 3 bases and J by 4 bases, with 12 bases between the two germline ends. From germline, CDR1 is ENHRY and CDR2 SYGVKD. The CDR3 totals 14 residues. CDR3 in DNA: TGTGCCATCAGTGAAGGAACAGGAGGCTATGGCTACACCTTC. Translating it yields CAISEGTGGYGYTF.